The T cell receptor (beta chain) described here comes from a study of OX40 agonist ivuxolimab in advanced cancers. Across the whole study: Allowance was made for prior anti-PD-1, anti-PD-L1 or anti-CTLA-4 therapy, and approximately 41% had some.

Note on this clone: Its matching antigen is unknown.

Profiled with immunoSEQ multiplex PCR; TCRdb holds only in-frame clones, not every one. This repertoire shows around 60,000 clones, about 86% found once; its top ten account for 0.8% to 1%. The ends lost 3 bases at V and 5 bases at J; junction bases unmatched: 7. This CDR3 contains 16 residues. Germline V gene lookup returns CDR1 SGHNT and CDR2 YYREEE (reference sequence). Overall study findings and caveats: The authors also found low normalized T-cell clonal expansion in some nonresponders. At 0.1 to 3.0 mg/kg and by week 6, CD4+ and CD8+ T cells in the blood had expanded clonally. Expanded clones were, on average, more numerous among CD8+ T cells than CD4+.

This receptor was obtained from an adult with an advanced solid tumor such as melanoma, head and neck, liver or kidney cancer. The V and J genes are TRBV5-4 and TRBJ2-5; the match to TRBD2 covers 13 bases. This sample comprised CD4+ or CD8+ T cells sorted from blood, obtained in a trial of the OX40 agonist ivuxolimab. The CDR3 coding sequence is TGTGCCAGCAGCTCCCGGACTAGCGGGAGAGCCGAGACCCAGTACTTC. This codes for CASSSRTSGRAETQYF.